This T cell receptor beta chain appears in the sequencing data of a study of PD-L1 blockade in urothelial cancer. Points from the study as a whole: A below-median TCR clonality in blood before treatment predicted better survival.

Assay: immunoSEQ multiplex PCR; the TCRdb copy retains only in-frame clones and omits some. The sample lists under 55,000 clones, about 81% occurring once. Indicated time point: pretreatment peripheral blood. This clone was detected a few times. Its antigen is undetermined. Per the germline V gene, CDR1 is SNHLY and CDR2 is FYNNEI. Trimming took 8 bases from V and 8 from J, leaving 22 bases between them. The CDR3 is 16 amino acids. The chain joins TRBV2 to TRBJ1-6; D might be TRBD1 (6 bases). The TCR originated in a man between 65 and 85 years old with urothelial cancer. The sequencing here drew on PBMCs, taken around atezolizumab (anti-PD-L1) treatment. The CDR3 nucleotides read TGTGCCAGCGTCGAATCTAGGACAGCCACGTATTCACCCCTCCACTTT. It specifies CASVESRTATYSPLHF.